This T cell receptor beta chain was obtained from a study of T cells in narcolepsy. Germline CDR1 SGHNT, CDR2 YENEEA. The CDR3 has 13 amino acids. Deletions cut 5 bases from V and 8 bases from J, with 13 bases between. Repertoires were generated with immunoSEQ multiplex PCR, while TCRdb's copy carries only in-frame clones and drops some. The data contain about 40,000 clones, around 89% of them seen just once; the ten biggest clones take up roughly 1.2%. This clone was seen once. What was sequenced was CD45RA- memory CD4+ T cells from PBMCs. This TCR derives from a human donor with narcolepsy. The chain recombines TRBV11-3 with TRBJ2-1; TRBD2 might be the D (5 bases). The DNA for the CDR3 is TGTGCCAGCAGCGGGCGGGTAAGCTATGAGCAGTTCTTC. As protein: CASSGRVSYEQFF.